Below, 22 T cell receptor beta chains from the same sample are listed, as sequenced in a study of T cells in Graves' hyperthyroidism and ophthalmopathy. Template material for amplifying TCR beta CDR3 regions consisted of RNA transcripts. TCR CDR3 regions were first amplified by RT-PCR with HTBI primers. TCRdb re-derived calls from the multiplex PCR reads in MiXCR, one entry per CDR3 protein. The sample comprises hundreds of thousands of distinct CDR3 sequences, 45% of which are singletons, and more than 7% rests with the top ten. Source material: peripheral blood or thyroid tissue (not recorded which). These receptors all stem from an adult man with Graves' disease, either hyperthyroidism or ophthalmopathy (not recorded which).

The table lists this clonotype with many counts. The chain is built from TRBV10-3 and TRBJ1-1, with TRBD1 matching 11 bases. Looked up from germline, CDR1 is ENHRY and CDR2 is SYGVKD. This CDR3 spans 14 amino acids. J was trimmed by 6 bases and V by 10 bases; bases with no gene match: 10. CDR3 DNA sequence: TGTGCCACCTCATCGGGACAGGGGGTCTCTGAAGCTTTCTTT. It is translated as CATSSGQGVSEAFF.

The rearrangement links TRBV14 to TRBJ2-7; 9 bases align to TRBD1. The CDR3 sequence is 16 residues long. Germline V gene sequence: CDR1 SGHDN, CDR2 FVKESK. J lost 5 bases, V lost 3 bases, and 11 bases had no gene match. Here the CDR3 reads CASSQHPDRGVNEQYF. CDR3 bases: TGTGCCAGCAGCCAGCATCCGGACAGGGGTGTCAACGAGCAGTACTTC.

V is TRBV7-9 and J is TRBJ2-5; 11 nucleotides agree with TRBD2. CDR1 is SEHNR and CDR2 is FQNEAQ in the germline V gene (reference sequence). With V trimmed by 5 bases and J by 2 bases, 7 bases remained unmatched. The CDR3 loop spans 16 amino acids. In nucleotides, the CDR3 is TGTGCCAGCAGCAGCCCACTAGCGGGGGTTCAAGAGACCCAGTACTTC. Translation: CASSSPLAGVQETQYF.

The rearrangement uses TRBV7-2 and TRBJ1-2; D is unclear. Between the trimmed V and J ends, which lost 5 bases and 3 bases, there was a span of 10 bases. Germline-derived CDR1 and CDR2 are SGHTA and FQGNSA. There are 13 residues in the CDR3. In DNA form, the CDR3 reads TGTGCCAGCAGCCCAAAGAAAGACTATGGCTACACCTTC. Amino acids: CASSPKKDYGYTF.

CDR3 protein: CASSPSTGIGNYGYTF. The CDR3 bases are TGTGCCAGCAGCCCCAGTACAGGGATAGGAAACTATGGCTACACCTTC. The gene calls are TRBV7-2 and TRBJ1-2; tentatively, D is TRBD1 (6 bases). This CDR3 comprises 16 residues. Between the trimmed V and J ends, which lost 5 bases and 2 bases, there was a span of 18 bases. Germline CDR1 reads SGHTA; CDR2 reads FQGNSA.

This clonotype was detected ten times or more. The chain uses TRBV7-9 and TRBJ1-1; D perhaps matches TRBD1 (5 bases). The CDR3 sequence is 14 residues long. The germline gives CDR1 SEHNR, CDR2 FQNEAQ (reference sequence). The V end was cut by 7 bases, the J end by 0 bases, with 12 bases between. The CDR3, as DNA: TGTGCCAGCAAACTAGGGGCACTGAACACTGAAGCTTTCTTT. This sequence encodes CASKLGALNTEAFF.

As DNA, the CDR3 is TGTGCCATCAGTGAGATGTGGGGTTTTAACTATGGCTACACCTTC. Translating it yields CAISEMWGFNYGYTF. This chain uses TRBV10-3 with TRBJ1-2; D gene ambiguous. CDR3 length: 15 amino acids. Germline CDR1 and CDR2: ENHRY and SYGVKD. V was cut by 2 bases and J by 1 base, with 11 bases left in between.

The CDR3 reads CSVPPAVLGAEQFF. Written as DNA, the CDR3 is TGCAGCGTCCCTCCCGCGGTCTTAGGGGCTGAGCAGTTCTTC. The chain couples TRBV29-1 to TRBJ2-1; a weak D match, TRBD1 (5 bases). The CDR3 extends over 14 amino acids. V gave up 6 bases and J gave up 9 bases, with 21 bases separating them. The V gene's germline CDR1 is SQVTM and CDR2 ANQGSEA.

This chain uses TRBV2 with TRBJ2-7, with 9 bases matching TRBD1. The CDR3 is 15 amino acids. The V segment lost 5 bases and the J segment 0 bases; nucleotides outside the gene matches: 5. Germline-derived CDR1 and CDR2 are SNHLY and FYNNEI. For the CDR3, the DNA is TGTGCCAGCAGTTTTGGGGGACAGGGCTCCTACGAGCAGTACTTC. Protein product: CASSFGGQGSYEQYF.

The V call is TRBV2, the J call TRBJ2-5, with a tentative D call TRBD2 (7 bases). CDR1 SNHLY and CDR2 FYNNEI come from the germline V gene. CDR3 length: 15 amino acids. Trimming removed 6 bases at V and 4 bases at J, with 18 bases between. CDR3 nucleotide sequence: TGTGCCAGCAGCCAAGATCGGGGGGCAGGAGAGACCCAGTACTTC. This gives the protein CASSQDRGAGETQYF.

This clonotype was counted many times. V gene TRBV24-1 combines with J gene TRBJ1-4; tentative D call: TRBD1 (5 bases). CDR1 and CDR2 (germline): KGHDR, SFDVKD. V gave up 4 bases and J gave up 5 bases, with 13 bases separating them. The CDR3 totals 15 residues. CDR3 bases: TGTGCCACCAGTGACGGGACTGAATTCAATGAAAAACTGTTTTTT. Amino acids: CATSDGTEFNEKLFF.

V gene TRBV7-6 combines with J gene TRBJ1-1; possible D gene TRBD1, 5 bases. The length of the CDR3 is 14 residues. Germline values: CDR1 SGHVS, CDR2 FNYEAQ. The ends were cut back, 5 bases at V and 7 bases at J, with 17 bases in the middle. Here the CDR3 DNA reads TGTGCCAGCAGCACGCGCTCCCAGGGAGATGAAGCTTTCTTT. Its translation is CASSTRSQGDEAFF.

The gene calls are TRBV11-2 and TRBJ2-1; either TRBD1 or TRBD2 may fit D (5 bases each). The CDR3 totals 12 residues. The germline CDR1 and CDR2 sequences are SGHAT and FQNNGV. The V end was cut by 5 bases, the J end by 9 bases, with 11 bases between. DNA for the CDR3: TGTGCCAGCAGCCCAACTGGGGGTGAGCAGTTCTTC. It is translated as CASSPTGGEQFF.

This chain connects TRBV30 to TRBJ1-2; D is possibly TRBD1 (6 bases). Germline CDR1 reads GTSNPN; CDR2 reads SVGIG (reference sequence). V was clipped by 0 bases and J by 1 base, with 12 bases between them. This CDR3 spans 15 amino acids. This CDR3 is CAWSVSGGSNYGYTF. DNA for the CDR3: TGTGCCTGGAGTGTTTCGGGGGGCAGTAACTATGGCTACACCTTC.

This clonotype was seen at least ten times. The V call is TRBV7-2, the J call TRBJ1-2; D gene unclear. Germline lookup yields CDR1 SGHTA and CDR2 FQGNSA. Between the trimmed V and J ends, which lost 5 bases and 1 base, there was a span of 14 bases. The CDR3 sequence is 15 residues long. CDR3 in DNA: TGTGCCAGCAGCCCTACCGTGAGGGATAACTATGGCTACACCTTC. It encodes CASSPTVRDNYGYTF.

This clonotype was seen repeatedly, ten times or more. This chain uses TRBV12-3 or TRBV12-4 with TRBJ1-4, with D perhaps matching TRBD1 (6 bases). The CDR3 is 15 residues long. Trimming shortened V by 5 bases and J by 7 bases, and 17 bases separated the two germline ends. The CDR3 coding sequence is TGTGCCAGCAGTCCCCCGGGGGGGGCTGGTGAAAAACTGTTTTTT. This translates into CASSPPGGAGEKLFF.

This clonotype showed up just a few times. The genes are TRBV12-3 or TRBV12-4 and TRBJ1-6, with 12 positions matching TRBD1. The V segment lost 0 bases and the J segment 10 bases; nucleotides outside the gene matches: 13. This CDR3 is built from 19 residues. The CDR3 region is CASSLAPPGQGAWSSPLHF. CDR3 DNA sequence: TGTGCCAGCAGTTTAGCCCCCCCGGGACAGGGGGCTTGGTCGTCACCCCTCCACTTT.

This clonotype was picked up many times. The chain recombines TRBV12-3 or TRBV12-4 with TRBJ1-5, with D perhaps TRBD1 (6 bases). The CDR3 is made up of 13 amino acids. Trimming removed 8 bases at V and 3 bases at J, with 11 bases between. In nucleotides, the CDR3 is TGTGCCAGCGCAAGGACAGCCAATCAGCCCCAGCATTTT. This gives the protein CASARTANQPQHF.

The chain carries TRBV7-3 and TRBJ2-2; D is possibly TRBD1 (5 bases). Germline CDR1 is SGHTA and CDR2 is FQGTGA. Trimming pared 4 bases from V and 7 bases from J, leaving 13 bases between. This CDR3 region has 14 residues. The DNA of the CDR3 is TGTGCCAGCAGCTCCTCCAGGGTTAGCGGGGAGCTGTTTTTT. This sequence encodes CASSSSRVSGELFF.

The chain uses TRBV9 and TRBJ1-1, with 7 bases aligning to TRBD1. The V gene end was trimmed by 4 bases and the J gene end by 7 bases; junction bases not matched to a gene: 16. CDR3 length: 16 amino acids. Germline V gene data show CDR1 as SGDLS and CDR2 as YYNGEE. CDR3 sequence: CASSQRGPTGPIEAFF. CDR3 sequence (DNA): TGTGCCAGCAGCCAACGCGGGCCGACAGGGCCAATTGAAGCTTTCTTT.

This chain uses TRBV5-1 with TRBJ1-2; D ambiguous. V lost 5 bases to trimming and J lost 8 bases, with 16 bases between them. The germline gives CDR1 SGHRS, CDR2 YFSETQ. The CDR3 has 13 residues. CDR3 in DNA: TGCGCCAGCAGTCCCGGGAACATCGGGGGCTACACCTTC. Its translation is CASSPGNIGGYTF.

V gene TRBV29-1 combines with J gene TRBJ1-6, with D possibly being TRBD1 (6 bases). Germline loops: CDR1 SQVTM, CDR2 ANQGSEA. The CDR3 is 12 amino acids. Trimming removed 7 bases at V and 11 bases at J, with 15 bases between. The CDR3, as DNA: TGCAGCGCTGGGGACACCTTGGCACCCCTCCACTTT. Translating it yields CSAGDTLAPLHF.